Included here is one T cell receptor beta chain sequence, with context. The data stem from a study of T-cell reconstitution after alpha-beta-depleted transplantation in children. During its preparation, the TCRbeta library received unique molecular identifiers. MiXCR, applied by TCRdb to the PCR reads, yields one record per CDR3 protein. Among about 370,000 distinct CDR3 sequences listed, around 20% were seen once. V was trimmed by 4 bases and J by 3 bases, leaving 7 bases between them. The CDR3 extends over 11 amino acids. Germline V CDR1 and CDR2: DFQATT, SNEGSKA (reference sequence). The V call is TRBV20-1, the J call TRBJ2-7, with D uncertain. This receptor was obtained from a human donor who donated a stem cell graft to a child with acute myeloid leukemia. The sample consisted of PBMCs from the stem cell graft donor, taken from the stem cell graft. Written as DNA, the CDR3 is TGCAGTGCTAAGTGGGTCTACGAGCAGTACTTC. It specifies CSAKWVYEQYF.